A selection of T cell receptor beta chains follows, all from one sample in a study of T cell changes during pregnancy in multiple sclerosis. The assay was immunoSEQ multiplex PCR, and TCRdb's table has in-frame clones only and misses some. In the table there are tens of thousands of clones, about 96% of which are singletons. This sample comprised CD8+ T cells from peripheral blood mononuclear cells, obtained after pregnancy. These receptors originate from a female donor with multiple sclerosis, enrolled in a pregnancy study. CDR3s include the opening cysteine and the closing phenylalanine or tryptophan. The order of the fields is V gene, clone size, CDR3 protein. The listing skips clone size in some rows; elsewhere it reads once, few, many or a size class.

V: TRBV4-2; size: -; CDR3: CASSHRLVEETQYF
V: TRBV7-9; size: once; CDR3: CASSLDSDEQFF
V: TRBV29-1; size: few; CDR3: CSARRLNTEAFF
V: TRBV7-9; size: -; CDR3: CASSLSGGAGGPYNEQFF
V: TRBV19; size: -; CDR3: CASSIKDRGHNEQFF
V: TRBV27; size: -; CDR3: CASSLLGGADSYEQYF
V: TRBV9; size: -; CDR3: CASSVGGRAITDTQYF
V: TRBV9; size: -; CDR3: CASSVDPTNYGYTF
V: TRBV4-3; size: -; CDR3: CASSQGSGVSDTQYF
V: TRBV19; size: -; CDR3: CASSIGLAGGHTYEQYF
V: TRBV9; size: -; CDR3: CASSLPGELPGGVTF
V: TRBV5-5; size: -; CDR3: CASSLEPGQNNEKLFF
V: TRBV19; size: -; CDR3: CASLPLPTGGDGYTF
V: TRBV4-1; size: -; CDR3: CASSQSGSAFF
V: TRBV19; size: -; CDR3: CASSPTGAGNTIYF
V: TRBV5-6; size: -; CDR3: CASSPSGLAHEQYF
V: TRBV5-6; size: -; CDR3: CASSFPGQGAHEQYF
V: TRBV5-8; size: -; CDR3: CASSLEGHDNEKLFF
V: TRBV7-9; size: -; CDR3: CASMSRGNTGELFF
V: TRBV28; size: -; CDR3: CASSPPTSTQYF
V: TRBV6-4; size: -; CDR3: CASSDSGSTDTQYF
V: TRBV4-2; size: -; CDR3: CASSLTGDQPQHF
V: TRBV7-2; size: -; CDR3: CASSLVQGAGEQYF
V: TRBV6-5; size: -; CDR3: CASGLAGGETQYF